Listed here are 32 T cell receptor beta chains from one sample, sequenced in a study of beta chain features in type 1 diabetes. The isolated RNA, all of it, was reverse transcribed, so expressed TCRB transcripts were what got sequenced. Only in-frame clones appear in the TCRdb table, and some are missing; sequencing was by immunoSEQ multiplex PCR. The sample has roughly 120,000 clones, roughly 40% seen once; the top ten hold about 0.07%. The sequenced sample was stem cell memory CD4+ T cells from blood. These receptors were collected from a woman younger than 35 in good health.

The chain recombines TRBV10-3 with TRBJ1-2, with TRBD1 matching 7 bases. This CDR3 is 14 amino acids long. Trimming at V came to 0 bases and at J to 4 bases, leaving 2 bases not matched to a gene. The germline V gene has CDR1 ENHRY and CDR2 SYGVKD. The DNA for the CDR3 is TGTGCCATCAGTGAGTCGGGACAGATCTATGGCTACACCTTC. This sequence encodes CAISESGQIYGYTF.

The gene calls are TRBV4-2 and TRBJ2-7, with a weak D call TRBD2 (6 bases). V was cut by 4 bases and J by 0 bases, with 13 bases left in between. Per germline, CDR1 LGHNA and CDR2 YNFKEQ. This CDR3 region has 15 residues. Written as DNA, the CDR3 is TGTGCCAGCAGCCCGCCGGGGGAGAGCTCCTACGAGCAGTACTTC. Its protein product is CASSPPGESSYEQYF.

This clone has more than one count but fewer than ten. V and J are TRBV2 and TRBJ2-3, with D maybe TRBD1 (5 bases). Germline CDR1 SNHLY, CDR2 FYNNEI. This CDR3 contains 15 residues. Deletions cut 6 bases from V and 4 bases from J, with 17 bases between. The CDR3 here is CASRARQLGPDTQYF. CDR3 DNA: TGTGCCAGCAGGGCCAGACAGTTAGGCCCAGATACGCAGTATTTT.

This clone was counted between two and nine times. This chain uses TRBV5-1 with TRBJ2-5, with D possibly TRBD1 on 6 matching bases. Germline V lookup: CDR1 SGHRS, CDR2 YFSETQ. V was clipped by 1 base and J by 2 bases, with 9 bases between them. The CDR3 is made up of 14 amino acids. Here the CDR3 DNA reads TGCGCCAGCAGCTTGTCGACAGGACAAGAGACCCAGTACTTC. Protein: CASSLSTGQETQYF.

This clone was observed a few times. CDR3 in DNA: TGTGCCAGTAGGGGGACAGGGGGCGCGTCGGGGGCCAACGTCCTGACTTTC. As protein: CASRGTGGASGANVLTF. The chain is built from TRBV19 and TRBJ2-6, with TRBD1 matching over 12 bases. V shed 6 bases, J shed 4 bases, and the junction held 7 bases outside the gene matches. Germline CDR1 is LNHDA and CDR2 is SQIVND (reference sequence). This CDR3 spans 17 amino acids.

This clone occurred many times. CDR3 region: CASSPRTLNNEQFF. The CDR3 nucleotides read TGTGCCAGTAGTCCACGGACTCTGAACAATGAGCAGTTCTTC. The chain is built from TRBV19 and TRBJ2-1, with D possibly TRBD2 on 5 matching bases. From germline, CDR1 is LNHDA and CDR2 SQIVND (reference sequence). Trimming removed 5 bases at V and 5 bases at J, with 13 bases between. The CDR3 has 14 residues.

The sample holds a few counts of this clone. The rearrangement uses TRBV29-1 and TRBJ2-1, with 12 bases lining up with TRBD2. V gave up 2 bases and J gave up 0 bases; unmatched junction bases: 11. CDR3 length: 19 amino acids. Germline values: CDR1 SQVTM, CDR2 ANQGSEA. CDR3 amino acids: CSVERGLAGGLSSYNEQFF. As DNA, the CDR3 is TGCAGCGTTGAAAGAGGGCTAGCGGGAGGGTTGAGCTCCTACAATGAGCAGTTCTTC.

In DNA form, the CDR3 reads TGCGCCAGCAGCCAAGAGGGAGTCCTACCGGATACGCAGTATTTT. Translating it yields CASSQEGVLPDTQYF. The rearrangement links TRBV4-3 to TRBJ2-3, with D tentatively TRBD2 (5 bases). Germline V gives CDR1 LGHNA, CDR2 YSLEER. V was cut by 0 bases and J by 6 bases, with 13 bases left in between. This CDR3 spans 15 amino acids.

The chain employs TRBV10-3 and TRBJ2-5; 8 positions match TRBD2. From germline, CDR1 is ENHRY and CDR2 SYGVKD. V lost 10 bases, J lost 4 bases, and 8 bases stayed unmatched. This CDR3 is 13 amino acids long. CDR3 loop: CATRGLALETQYF. The CDR3 bases are TGTGCCACGCGCGGACTAGCCTTAGAGACCCAGTACTTC.

This clone was detected a few times. This sequence joins TRBV7-9 and TRBJ2-1; possibly TRBD2 for D (6 bases). The CDR3 length is 18 residues. CDR1 and CDR2 from the germline V gene are SEHNR and FQNEAQ (reference sequence). Trimming left V 5 bases short and J 2 bases short, with 22 bases between. This CDR3 is CASSHSRWLALTYNEQFF. CDR3 sequence (DNA): TGTGCCAGCAGCCACTCGAGGTGGCTAGCGTTGACCTACAATGAGCAGTTCTTC.

This clone turned up a few times. V gene TRBV7-9 combines with J gene TRBJ1-1; D might be TRBD1 (5 bases). This CDR3 comprises 15 residues. V lost 3 bases to trimming and J lost 5 bases, with 16 bases between them. Germline CDR1 and CDR2: SEHNR and FQNEAQ (reference sequence). CDR3 protein: CASSFQVARGTEAFF. In DNA form, the CDR3 reads TGTGCCAGCAGCTTTCAAGTCGCCCGGGGGACTGAAGCTTTCTTT.

In its sample, this clone was seen a few times. This chain uses TRBV7-2 with TRBJ2-5, with D unclear. The J call may be mistaken, given a closer DNA end match to TRBJ2-7. The germline CDR1 and CDR2 sequences are SGHTA and FQGNSA. The CDR3 contains 11 residues. The CDR3 region is CASSSTYEQYF. In nucleotides, the CDR3 is TGTGCCAGCAGCTCAACCTACGAGCAGTACTTC.

This chain links TRBV19 with TRBJ2-4; 7 nucleotides match TRBD2. Germline V gene lookup returns CDR1 LNHDA and CDR2 SQIVND (reference sequence). The CDR3 runs 12 residues. V lost 5 bases, J lost 5 bases, and 0 bases stayed unmatched. The CDR3 DNA follows: TGTGCCAGTAGTCGGGGGGAAAACATTCAGTACTTC. It encodes CASSRGENIQYF.

This clone was seen more than once but under ten times. This sequence joins TRBV5-1 and TRBJ2-3; 10 positions match TRBD2. The trim removed 4 bases at V and 5 bases at J, leaving 10 bases unmatched. The germline gives CDR1 SGHRS, CDR2 YFSETQ. The CDR3 is 16 amino acids. The CDR3 DNA reads TGCGCCAGCAGCGACCCTAGCGGGAGTAGGAGAGATACGCAGTATTTT. Translation: CASSDPSGSRRDTQYF.

This chain uses TRBV5-1 with TRBJ2-7, with D unresolved. Trimming removed 0 bases at V and 2 bases at J, with 6 bases between. The CDR3 covers 13 residues. Germline CDR1 is SGHRS and CDR2 is YFSETQ. CDR3 protein: CASSLGGPYEQYF. The DNA for the CDR3 is TGCGCCAGCAGCTTGGGAGGTCCCTACGAGCAGTACTTC. The variable domain in full, completed from reference TRBV5-1 and TRBJ2-7, reads KAGVTQTPRYLIKTRGQQVTLSCSPISGHRSVSWYQQTPGQGLQFLFEYFSETQRNKGNFPGRFSGRQFSNSRSEMNVSTLELGDSALYLCASSLGGPYEQYFGPGTRLTVT.

This chain uses TRBV11-3 with TRBJ2-3; no clear D. Germline lookup yields CDR1 SGHNT and CDR2 YENEEA. The CDR3 consists of 12 residues. The V gene lost 5 bases and the J gene lost 4 bases, with 7 bases spanning the gap. CDR3 protein: CASSRGADTQYF. In DNA form, the CDR3 reads TGTGCCAGCAGCCGAGGCGCAGATACGCAGTATTTT.

The chain recombines TRBV7-2 with TRBJ2-1; 12 positions agree with TRBD2. V gave up 6 bases and J gave up 5 bases; unmatched junction bases: 8. The CDR3 runs to 16 residues. Looked up from germline, CDR1 is SGHTA and CDR2 is FQGNSA. The CDR3 here is CASSSNRLAGDNEQFF. The CDR3, as DNA: TGTGCCAGCAGTTCAAACCGACTAGCGGGGGACAATGAGCAGTTCTTC.

The gene calls are TRBV7-9 and TRBJ2-1; TRBD2 matches at 10 bases. The CDR3 sequence is 19 residues long. CDR1 SEHNR and CDR2 FQNEAQ come from the germline V gene (reference sequence). V shed 4 bases and J 0 bases; nucleotides not matched to a gene: 12. The CDR3 spells CASSSFNIPSGSSYNEQFF. CDR3 nucleotide sequence: TGTGCCAGCAGCTCCTTCAATATTCCTAGCGGGAGCTCCTACAATGAGCAGTTCTTC.

V usage is TRBV6-4 and J usage is TRBJ2-6; 8 positions match TRBD2. The junction had 7 bases not matched to a gene; V was cut back by 9 bases and J by 0 bases. The CDR3 has 16 amino acids. CDR1 and CDR2 (germline): MRHNA, SNTAGT. The CDR3 loop is CARLAVSISGANVLTF. Here the CDR3 DNA reads TGTGCCAGACTAGCGGTTTCCATCTCTGGGGCCAACGTCCTGACTTTC.

The chain carries TRBV29-1 and TRBJ2-7, with 10 bases identical to TRBD2. CDR3 length equals 16 residues. CDR1 and CDR2 (germline): SQVTM, ANQGSEA. The J segment lost 4 bases and the V segment lost 4 bases, leaving 13 bases of the junction unmatched. DNA of the CDR3: TGCAGCGTTGGGGGGCCAGCTCCTAGCGGGAGATACGAGCAGTACTTC. It translates to CSVGGPAPSGRYEQYF.

The genes are TRBV11-2 and TRBJ2-1; TRBD2 agrees at 9 bases. V shed 1 base, J shed 4 bases, and the junction held 2 bases outside the gene matches. The CDR3 is 15 residues long. Germline values: CDR1 SGHAT, CDR2 FQNNGV. In DNA form, the CDR3 reads TGTGCCAGCAGCTTAGCTAGCGGGATTTACAATGAGCAGTTCTTC. Amino acids: CASSLASGIYNEQFF. The variable domain in full, completed from reference TRBV11-2 and TRBJ2-1, reads EAGVAQSPRYKIIEKRQSVAFWCNPISGHATLYWYQQILGQGPKLLIQFQNNGVVDDSQLPKDRFSAERLKGVDSTLKIQPAKLEDSAVYLCASSLASGIYNEQFFGPGTRLTVL.

This chain joins TRBV7-8 and TRBJ1-5; TRBD1 is a possible D gene (5 bases). The germline V and J ends were trimmed by 7 bases and 4 bases, with 11 bases remaining between them. The CDR3 sequence is 13 residues long. The germline gives CDR1 SGHVS, CDR2 FQNEAQ. The CDR3 is CASTDNGNQPQHF. CDR3 nucleotides: TGTGCCAGCACGGACAACGGAAATCAGCCCCAGCATTTT.

This clone showed up just a few times. The chain recombines TRBV6-5 with TRBJ1-5; TRBD1 matches at 9 bases. Germline loops: CDR1 MNHEY, CDR2 SVGAGI. The CDR3 has 15 residues. V gave up 6 bases and J gave up 1 base; unmatched junction bases: 4. In nucleotides, the CDR3 is TGTGCCAGCAGCTCTGGACAGGGGAGCAATCAGCCCCAGCATTTT. Its protein is CASSSGQGSNQPQHF.

The chain links TRBV27 to TRBJ2-4; tentatively, D is TRBD1 (6 bases). V was trimmed by 2 bases and J by 0 bases, leaving 11 bases between them. The germline V gene encodes CDR1 MNHEY and CDR2 SMNVEV (reference sequence). The CDR3 extends over 16 amino acids. The CDR3 sequence: CASSLVGTIAKNIQYF. The CDR3 coding sequence is TGTGCCAGCAGTTTAGTGGGGACAATAGCCAAAAACATTCAGTACTTC.

The J gene is TRBJ2-1, the V gene TRBV4-2; 9 bases agree with TRBD2. Germline V gene data show CDR1 as LGHNA and CDR2 as YNFKEQ. The CDR3 sequence is 17 residues long. J gave up 2 bases and V 3 bases, and 8 bases lay outside the gene matches. The CDR3 DNA sequence: TGTGCCAGCAGCCAGGGGGGTAGCGGGAGTCCCTACAATGAGCAGTTCTTC. This gives the protein CASSQGGSGSPYNEQFF.

The chain employs TRBV28 and TRBJ2-7; 14 nucleotides match TRBD2. CDR1 is MDHEN, CDR2 SYDVKM, per germline. Trimming removed 6 bases from V and 2 bases from J; junction bases left unmatched: 12. The CDR3 has 18 amino acids. CDR3 DNA sequence: TGTGCCAGCAGCTCTACCGGGACTAGCGGGAGTATCCCCTACGAGCAGTACTTC. It encodes CASSSTGTSGSIPYEQYF.

This clone was recorded a few times. J is TRBJ2-7 and V is TRBV4-1, with 10 bases that match TRBD1. Germline V gene sequence: CDR1 MGHRA, CDR2 YSYEKL. The CDR3 length is 16 residues. After removal of 3 bases from V and 5 bases from J, the junction contained 10 bases not matched to a gene. As DNA, the CDR3 is TGCGCCAGCAGCCAGACCGGGACAGGGGTCGTCGACGAGCAGTACTTC. It specifies CASSQTGTGVVDEQYF.

This chain joins TRBV18 and TRBJ1-2, with TRBD1 matching over 9 bases. The length of the CDR3 is 15 residues. The V segment lost 5 bases and the J segment 6 bases; nucleotides outside the gene matches: 10. The V gene's germline CDR1 is KGHSH and CDR2 LQKENI. CDR3 sequence reads: CASSSKLTGGNGYTF. CDR3 in DNA: TGTGCCAGCTCATCCAAACTGACAGGGGGTAATGGCTACACCTTC.

This clone was seen more than once but under ten times. The chain is built from TRBV20-1 and TRBJ2-7; D is undetermined. Germline lookup yields CDR1 DFQATT and CDR2 SNEGSKA (reference sequence). Trimming shortened V by 6 bases and J by 4 bases, and 10 bases separated the two germline ends. This CDR3 has 11 amino acids. CDR3 in DNA: TGCAGTGCCCTATATCTTTACGAGCAGTACTTC. This encodes CSALYLYEQYF.

This clone was seen a handful of times. The V and J genes are TRBV7-9 and TRBJ2-1, with a weak D call TRBD1 (5 bases). This CDR3 contains 13 residues. Trimming removed 2 bases at V and 6 bases at J, with 8 bases between. Germline V CDR1 and CDR2: SEHNR, FQNEAQ (reference sequence). The CDR3 here is CASSLRQGNEQFF. The CDR3 bases are TGTGCCAGCAGCTTAAGGCAGGGCAATGAGCAGTTCTTC. The full variable domain, rest sourced from reference TRBV7-9 and TRBJ2-1, is DTGVSQNPRHKITKRGQNVTFRCDPISEHNRLYWYRQTLGQGPEFLTYFQNEAQLEKSRLLSDRFSAERPKGSFSTLEIQRTEQGDSAMYLCASSLRQGNEQFFGPGTRLTVL.

This sequence joins TRBV7-2 and TRBJ1-3; perhaps TRBD1 as D (6 bases). Trimming cost V 1 base and J 8 bases, with 15 bases left between them. The germline gives CDR1 SGHTA, CDR2 FQGNSA. CDR3 length: 15 residues. The CDR3: CASSLGWQGLYTIYF. CDR3 coding DNA: TGTGCCAGCAGCTTAGGGTGGCAGGGGCTGTACACCATATATTTT.

This sequence joins TRBV27 and TRBJ2-5, with 7 bases identical to TRBD1. Germline V CDR1 and CDR2: MNHEY, SMNVEV (reference sequence). The ends lost 4 bases at V and 4 bases at J; junction bases unmatched: 3. The CDR3 loop spans 13 amino acids. In DNA, the CDR3 is TGTGCCAGCAGTTGGGCAGGGGGAGAGACCCAGTACTTC. This translates into CASSWAGGETQYF.